This TCR beta chain was retrieved from a study of CD8 T cells in Susac syndrome. General study results and limits: By the study's own acknowledgment, its TCR sequencing and HLA analysis included relatively few individuals.

Random hexamers were used to reverse transcribe an amount of about 0.5 to 1 ug RNA. immunoSEQ multiplex PCR amplified TCR beta CDR3 across 54 Vbeta, 13 Jbeta. From the immunoSEQ multiplex PCR reads, TCRdb called clonotypes with MiXCR, one entry per CDR3 protein. The table shows some 150,000 distinct CDR3 sequences, with about 94% occurring only once. Germline V gene lookup returns CDR1 MNHEY and CDR2 SMNVEV (reference sequence). There are 13 residues in the CDR3. The V end was cut by 7 bases, the J end by 4 bases, with 8 bases between. On this clonotype: What it recognizes is unknown.

Sequencing of TCR beta covered CD8+ and CD4+ T cells obtained from blood. While CD8+ and CD4+ T cells were isolated negatively, TEMRA cells were enriched by FACS. The gene calls are TRBV27 and TRBJ2-6; D ambiguous. The clonotype originates from a human donor with multiple sclerosis. The source material was CD8+ T cells from PBMCs. The CDR3 here is CASTHRGANVLTF. The CDR3 coding sequence is TGTGCCAGCACCCACCGAGGGGCCAACGTCCTGACTTTC.